This TCR beta chain was recorded in a study of T cells in Graves' hyperthyroidism and ophthalmopathy. Study-wide context: Peripheral blood draws took place at initial diagnosis, ahead of any treatment.

There were TCR beta CDR3 regions amplified from RNA transcripts. A first-round RT-PCR of the TCR CDR3 used the HTBI primer set. A single record per CDR3 protein comes from TCRdb applying MiXCR to the multiplex PCR reads. Here the sample spans around 600,000 distinct CDR3 sequences, about 14% being singletons. This clonotype was seen repeatedly, ten times or more. The CDR3 runs 13 residues. The V end was cut by 8 bases, the J end by 0 bases, with 9 bases between. Germline V gene sequence: CDR1 ENHRY, CDR2 SYGVKD. The chain carries TRBV10-3 and TRBJ2-3, with no clear D. The TCR originated in a woman aged 45-65 years with Graves' ophthalmopathy. Sequenced material: blood. In DNA, the CDR3 is TGTGCCATCGGATACGATAGCACAGATACGCAGTATTTT. Translated, it gives CAIGYDSTDTQYF.